A selection of T cell receptor beta chains follows, all from one sample in a study of T cell repertoires in cytomegalovirus infection. What these receptors recognize is not known. TCRdb ran MiXCR on the reads and lists one entry per CDR3 protein. The sample has about 830,000 distinct CDR3 sequences, over 25% seen once. This specimen was cultured CD8+ T cells from PBMCs, taken from culture after CMV antigen stimulation. All receptors derive from a human donor in good health (CMV status not recorded). Some clones in this sample may be carry-over from other donors' samples. CDR3s include the opening cysteine and the closing phenylalanine or tryptophan. The D gene is left open where the match is weak. Clone size is given for some rows only: seen once, a few or many times, or a class if the clone is expanded.

clone size: few
V gene: TRBV7-9
J gene: TRBJ1-1
D gene: .
CDR3 protein: CASSLAVDEAFF
CDR3 DNA: TGTGCCAGCAGCTTAGCAGTAGATGAAGCTTTCTTT

clone size: .
V gene: TRBV5-5
J gene: TRBJ1-1
D gene: .
CDR3 protein: CASSLMSRMNTEAFF
CDR3 DNA: TGTGCCAGCAGCTTGATGAGCAGAATGAACACTGAAGCTTTCTTT

clone size: many
V gene: TRBV6-1
J gene: TRBJ2-7
D gene: .
CDR3 protein: CASSREFLPQDEQYF
CDR3 DNA: TGTGCCAGCAGTAGGGAGTTTCTCCCTCAGGACGAGCAGTACTTC

clone size: .
V gene: TRBV7-9
J gene: TRBJ2-1
D gene: TRBD1
CDR3 protein: CASIGTGIWFF
CDR3 DNA: TGTGCCAGCATCGGGACAGGGATATGGTTCTTC

clone size: .
V gene: TRBV6-2/TRBV6-3
J gene: TRBJ2-5
D gene: .
CDR3 protein: CASSNREGFGLQETQYF
CDR3 DNA: TGTGCCAGCAGTAACAGGGAGGGATTTGGCTTACAAGAGACCCAGTACTTC

clone size: few
V gene: TRBV7-9
J gene: TRBJ2-7
D gene: .
CDR3 protein: CASSMDGTYEQYF
CDR3 DNA: TGTGCCAGCAGCATGGACGGCACCTACGAGCAGTACTTC

clone size: .
V gene: TRBV7-3
J gene: TRBJ2-3
D gene: .
CDR3 protein: CASSPGGSTNTQYF
CDR3 DNA: TGTGCCAGCAGCCCCGGGGGAAGCACAAATACGCAGTATTTT

clone size: .
V gene: TRBV7-9
J gene: TRBJ1-6
D gene: .
CDR3 protein: CASSLKLPGDSPLHF
CDR3 DNA: TGTGCCAGCAGCTTGAAACTACCAGGGGATTCACCCCTCCACTTT

clone size: .
V gene: TRBV5-5
J gene: TRBJ2-3
D gene: .
CDR3 protein: CASSRDNPSWRDTQYF
CDR3 DNA: TGTGCCAGCAGCCGGGACAACCCCTCGTGGAGAGATACGCAGTATTTT

clone size: few
V gene: TRBV27
J gene: TRBJ2-2
D gene: .
CDR3 protein: CASSPRTNGELFF
CDR3 DNA: TGTGCCAGCAGCCCCCGGACAAACGGGGAGCTGTTTTTT

clone size: .
V gene: TRBV6-2/TRBV6-3
J gene: TRBJ2-1
D gene: TRBD2
CDR3 protein: CAGSSTSGGYNEQFF
CDR3 DNA: TGTGCCGGCAGTTCGACTAGCGGGGGGTACAATGAGCAGTTCTTC

clone size: .
V gene: TRBV7-6
J gene: TRBJ2-1
D gene: .
CDR3 protein: CASSLVLRGEQFF
CDR3 DNA: TGTGCCAGCAGCTTAGTATTACGGGGTGAGCAGTTCTTC

clone size: few
V gene: TRBV2
J gene: TRBJ2-7
D gene: .
CDR3 protein: CASSEWAEYVRYEQYF
CDR3 DNA: TGTGCCAGCAGTGAATGGGCAGAGTACGTACGCTACGAGCAGTACTTC

clone size: .
V gene: TRBV5-4
J gene: TRBJ2-2
D gene: TRBD2
CDR3 protein: CASNAGAGELFF
CDR3 DNA: TGTGCCAGCAACGCGGGGGCCGGGGAGCTGTTTTTT

clone size: .
V gene: TRBV19
J gene: TRBJ1-5
D gene: .
CDR3 protein: CASRSGRYSNQPQHF
CDR3 DNA: TGTGCCAGTAGGTCGGGACGGTATAGCAATCAGCCCCAGCATTTT

clone size: .
V gene: TRBV27
J gene: TRBJ2-5
D gene: TRBD1
CDR3 protein: CASSLYTGAETQYF
CDR3 DNA: TGTGCCAGCAGTTTGTACACAGGGGCGGAGACCCAGTACTTC

clone size: few
V gene: TRBV5-1
J gene: TRBJ1-2
D gene: TRBD1
CDR3 protein: CASSLIPRQGSGYTF
CDR3 DNA: TGCGCCAGCAGCTTAATACCGAGACAGGGGTCTGGCTACACCTTC

clone size: few
V gene: TRBV12-3/TRBV12-4
J gene: TRBJ1-5
D gene: .
CDR3 protein: CASSKGQARRPQHF
CDR3 DNA: TGTGCCAGCAGTAAAGGCCAGGCACGACGGCCCCAGCATTTT

clone size: .
V gene: TRBV6-6
J gene: TRBJ2-1
D gene: .
CDR3 protein: CASSDMHRDDEQFF
CDR3 DNA: TGTGCCAGCAGTGACATGCACAGGGACGATGAGCAGTTCTTC

clone size: .
V gene: TRBV19
J gene: TRBJ2-7
D gene: .
CDR3 protein: CASSPLDGYEQYF
CDR3 DNA: TGTGCCAGTAGTCCCCTAGACGGCTACGAGCAGTACTTC

clone size: .
V gene: TRBV19
J gene: TRBJ1-5
D gene: .
CDR3 protein: CASSHFHTSNQPQHF
CDR3 DNA: TGTGCCAGTAGCCACTTTCATACGAGCAATCAGCCCCAGCATTTT

clone size: .
V gene: TRBV6-1
J gene: TRBJ1-5
D gene: .
CDR3 protein: CASSEVQISNQPQHF
CDR3 DNA: TGTGCCAGCAGTGAAGTACAGATAAGCAATCAGCCCCAGCATTTT

clone size: few
V gene: TRBV27
J gene: TRBJ1-2
D gene: .
CDR3 protein: CASRALSGTLEILANYGYTF
CDR3 DNA: TGTGCCAGCCGAGCCCTATCCGGGACTCTCGAGATCCTTGCTAACTATGGCTACACCTTC

clone size: few
V gene: TRBV7-9
J gene: TRBJ2-3
D gene: .
CDR3 protein: CASSPHDRSTDTQYF
CDR3 DNA: TGTGCCAGCAGCCCTCACGACAGAAGCACAGATACGCAGTATTTT

clone size: .
V gene: TRBV7-9
J gene: TRBJ1-1
D gene: .
CDR3 protein: CASSTDGHPEAFF
CDR3 DNA: TGTGCCAGCAGCACCGACGGGCACCCTGAAGCTTTCTTT

clone size: .
V gene: TRBV2
J gene: TRBJ2-1
D gene: .
CDR3 protein: CASTPGNYNEQFF
CDR3 DNA: TGTGCCAGCACCCCAGGGAACTACAATGAGCAGTTCTTC

clone size: .
V gene: TRBV6-8
J gene: TRBJ1-5
D gene: TRBD1
CDR3 protein: CASSWGQGPNQPQHF
CDR3 DNA: TGTGCCAGCAGTTGGGGACAGGGCCCCAATCAGCCCCAGCATTTT

clone size: .
V gene: TRBV7-3
J gene: TRBJ1-5
D gene: .
CDR3 protein: CASQLGGGNQPQHF
CDR3 DNA: TGTGCCAGCCAACTAGGGGGAGGCAATCAGCCCCAGCATTTT

clone size: few
V gene: TRBV11-3
J gene: TRBJ2-1
D gene: .
CDR3 protein: CASSLQGEHEQFF
CDR3 DNA: TGTGCCAGCAGCTTACAGGGAGAGCATGAGCAGTTCTTC

clone size: .
V gene: TRBV9
J gene: TRBJ2-2
D gene: .
CDR3 protein: CASSFRDTTGELFF
CDR3 DNA: TGTGCCAGCAGCTTCCGGGACACAACCGGGGAGCTGTTTTTT

clone size: few
V gene: TRBV11-3
J gene: TRBJ2-5
D gene: TRBD2
CDR3 protein: CASSGGSGGGLETQYF
CDR3 DNA: TGTGCCAGCAGCGGGGGGAGCGGGGGAGGTCTGGAGACCCAGTACTTC

clone size: few
V gene: TRBV27
J gene: TRBJ1-1
D gene: .
CDR3 protein: CASSMWRGTEAFF
CDR3 DNA: TGTGCCAGCAGCATGTGGAGGGGAACTGAAGCTTTCTTT

clone size: few
V gene: TRBV19
J gene: TRBJ2-1
D gene: TRBD2
CDR3 protein: CASTWAAGGHVNEQFF
CDR3 DNA: TGTGCCAGTACGTGGGCGGCGGGGGGGCATGTCAATGAGCAGTTCTTC

clone size: few
V gene: TRBV7-3
J gene: TRBJ2-2
D gene: .
CDR3 protein: CASSLRKKTGELFF
CDR3 DNA: TGTGCCAGCAGCTTAAGGAAGAAGACCGGGGAGCTGTTTTTT

clone size: once
V gene: TRBV14
J gene: TRBJ1-1
D gene: .
CDR3 protein: CASSHAFGGTEAFF
CDR3 DNA: TGTGCCAGCAGCCATGCCTTCGGGGGCACTGAAGCTTTCTTT

clone size: .
V gene: TRBV19
J gene: TRBJ1-1
D gene: TRBD1
CDR3 protein: CASSIGQGLSTEAFF
CDR3 DNA: TGTGCCAGTAGTATAGGACAGGGTCTAAGCACTGAAGCTTTCTTT